This section outlines one T cell receptor (beta chain) sequence together with its context. What it recognizes is unknown. Assay: immunoSEQ multiplex PCR; the TCRdb copy retains only in-frame clones and omits some. The sample has fewer than 85,000 clones; 75% to 85% are singletons. Germline-derived CDR1 and CDR2 are SGDLS and YYNGEE. The CDR3 runs 14 residues. V was trimmed by 0 bases and J by 6 bases, leaving 13 bases between them. The data belong to a study of ipilimumab plus nivolumab after autologous stem cell transplantation. Whole-study findings and limits: The authors say TCR, Treg and microbiome findings warrant further study.

Sequencing used PBMCs, obtained in a trial of ipilimumab plus nivolumab as post-transplant consolidation. This chain joins TRBV9 and TRBJ2-7; possibly TRBD2 for D (5 bases). This TCR was sampled from a male donor with diffuse large B-cell lymphoma. Written as DNA, the CDR3 is TGTGCCAGCAGCGTAGATCCGGGTCGGGGCGAGCAGTACTTC. Protein sequence: CASSVDPGRGEQYF.